Each of the 11 T cell receptor beta chains below was sequenced from the same sample in a study of blood T cell repertoires in COVID-19. Assay used: immunoSEQ multiplex PCR; TCRdb lists only in-frame clones, some missing. The data hold about 100,000 clones, with 80% to 90% observed a single time. The sample consisted of peripheral blood. The receptors come from a human donor in a cohort sampled during active COVID-19.

The CDR3 spells CASSLEFGTANYGYTF. The CDR3 DNA is TGTGCCAGCAGCTTGGAATTTGGGACAGCAAACTATGGCTACACCTTC. The V gene is TRBV5-8, the J gene TRBJ1-2, with TRBD1 matching 7 bases. Germline V lookup: CDR1 SGHTS, CDR2 YDEGEE. The CDR3 sequence is 16 residues long. The V segment lost 0 bases and the J segment 2 bases; nucleotides outside the gene matches: 7.

The chain is built from TRBV19 and TRBJ1-1, with 10 nucleotides matching TRBD1. Germline V CDR1 and CDR2: LNHDA, SQIVND (reference sequence). Trimming at V came to 4 bases and at J to 7 bases, leaving 12 bases not matched to a gene. The CDR3 sequence is 16 residues long. The CDR3 nucleotides read TGTGCCAGTAGTACGGACAGGGGGTTTCAACGAATTGAAGCTTTCTTT. It translates to CASSTDRGFQRIEAFF. Together with reference TRBV19 and TRBJ1-1, the CDR3 gives the full variable domain: DGGITQSPKYLFRKEGQNVTLSCEQNLNHDAMYWYRQDPGQGLRLIYYSQIVNDFQKGDIAEGYSVSREKKESFPLTVTSAQKNPTAFYLCASSTDRGFQRIEAFFGQGTRLTVV.

The chain employs TRBV7-9 and TRBJ2-3; no reliable D call. Trimming took off 0 bases at V and 0 bases at J, with 4 bases between the two ends. Germline-derived CDR1 and CDR2 are SEHNR and FQNEAQ (reference sequence). There are 14 residues in the CDR3. The chain's CDR3 is CASSLAASTDTQYF. CDR3 sequence (DNA): TGTGCCAGCAGCTTAGCGGCTAGCACAGATACGCAGTATTTT.

The chain employs TRBV6-2 or TRBV6-3 and TRBJ2-5; the match to TRBD2 covers 9 bases. Germline CDR1 is MNHEY and CDR2 is SVGEGT. The V segment lost 3 bases and the J segment 3 bases; nucleotides outside the gene matches: 11. This CDR3 is built from 17 residues. The CDR3 DNA follows: TGTGCCAGCAGTTATCCCTTAGCGGGAGAGCCTAAAGAGACCCAGTACTTC. This codes for CASSYPLAGEPKETQYF.

A note on this clone: The sample carries other DNA sequences with the same CDR3. This chain joins TRBV3-1 (or the pseudogene TRBV3-2) and TRBJ1-1; D not resolved. The CDR3 loop spans 13 amino acids. Germline V gives CDR1 LGHDT, CDR2 YNNKEL (reference sequence). V was cut by 4 bases and J by 4 bases, with 10 bases left in between. In DNA form, the CDR3 reads TGTGCCAGCAGCCCTTCGCGGGTCACTGAAGCTTTCTTT. Amino acids: CASSPSRVTEAFF.

This chain joins TRBV5-1 and TRBJ2-7; the D is unclear. This CDR3 region has 16 residues. CDR1 SGHRS and CDR2 YFSETQ come from the germline V gene. The germline V and J ends were trimmed by 0 bases and 0 bases, with 13 bases remaining between them. The CDR3, as DNA: TGCGCCAGCAGCTTGGGGCAGGCAATTAGCTCCTACGAGCAGTACTTC. Translated: CASSLGQAISSYEQYF.

The chain couples TRBV5-1 to TRBJ2-5; no firm D call. The CDR3 totals 12 residues. The germline V gene encodes CDR1 SGHRS and CDR2 YFSETQ. V was shortened by 1 base and J by 2 bases, with 3 bases between the two germline ends. CDR3 amino acids: CASSLLQETQYF. DNA for the CDR3: TGCGCCAGCAGCTTGCTGCAAGAGACCCAGTACTTC.

In this sample, this clone turned up once. The chain uses TRBV18 and TRBJ2-1; 7 positions agree with TRBD1. V trimming: 3 bases; J trimming: 8 bases; junction bases outside the gene matches: 13. CDR3 size: 16 residues. Germline V gene sequence: CDR1 KGHSH, CDR2 LQKENI. CDR3 sequence (DNA): TGTGCCAGCTCACCCTTAAACAGGGGTGCACGTCATGAGCAGTTCTTC. This sequence encodes CASSPLNRGARHEQFF.

The chain combines TRBV6-5 with TRBJ1-2; 11 bases fit TRBD1. V gave up 8 bases and J gave up 10 bases; unmatched junction bases: 9. The CDR3 has 13 residues. The germline CDR1 and CDR2 sequences are MNHEY and SVGAGI. As DNA, the CDR3 is TGTGCCAGCCTTGGACAGGGGGCGCTTCTCTACACCTTC. This translates into CASLGQGALLYTF.

This chain joins TRBV4-1 and TRBJ2-4, with TRBD1 as a possible D gene (6 bases). Per germline, CDR1 MGHRA and CDR2 YSYEKL. Trimming took off 1 base at V and 0 bases at J, with 25 bases between the two ends. The CDR3 runs to 21 residues. This CDR3 reads CASSQVRPIDSGVIAKNIQYF. CDR3 nucleotides: TGCGCCAGCAGCCAAGTTCGCCCGATTGACTCAGGGGTTATAGCCAAAAACATTCAGTACTTC.

The chain recombines TRBV27 with TRBJ2-3; D not resolved. CDR1 and CDR2 (germline): MNHEY, SMNVEV (reference sequence). The CDR3 consists of 14 residues. V lost 0 bases, J lost 5 bases, and 9 bases lay in between. The CDR3 coding sequence is TGTGCCAGCAGTTTATCTTGGAGTAGAGATACGCAGTATTTT. Amino acids: CASSLSWSRDTQYF.